The 14 T cell receptor beta chains listed next were all sequenced from one sample in a study of identical twins. Each CDR3 protein is one row after TCRdb ran MiXCR on the 5' RACE reads. In the table there are about 490,000 distinct CDR3 sequences, 13% to 15% of which are singletons. These data were likewise used in another study, on yellow fever vaccine responses in identical twins.

Sequenced material: CD4+ T cells sorted from blood. These receptors came from a woman between 18 and 29 years old in good health.

At least ten counts were recorded for this clonotype. The chain joins TRBV5-1 to TRBJ1-1, with 9 bases identical to TRBD1. V lost 0 bases to trimming and J lost 12 bases; unmatched junction nucleotides: 6. The length of the CDR3 is 13 residues. Germline V gene lookup returns CDR1 SGHRS and CDR2 YFSETQ. The CDR3 coding sequence is TGCGCCAGCAGCTTGGGGGGGACAGGGCCAACTTTCTTT. Encoded protein: CASSLGGTGPTFF.

In its sample, this clonotype was seen many times. The junction departs from germline at one end; a sequencing error may be responsible. This rearrangement joins TRBV5-1 to TRBJ2-7; no reliable D call. The CDR3 contains 13 residues. Germline CDR1 reads SGHRS; CDR2 reads YFSETQ. This CDR3 reads CASSLDGDYEQYF. The CDR3 coding sequence is TGTGCCAGCAGCTTAGACGGAGACTACGAGCAGTACTTC.

This chain connects TRBV2 to TRBJ2-7; 15 bases match TRBD2. The CDR3 has 15 residues. In germline, CDR1 is SNHLY, CDR2 FYNNEI. V shed 8 bases and J 4 bases; nucleotides not matched to a gene: 6. CDR3 DNA: TGTGCCAGCGGGGGGACTAGCGGGAGGACTTACGAGCAGTACTTC. It is translated as CASGGTSGRTYEQYF.

This rearrangement joins TRBV11-2 to TRBJ2-3, with 8 bases fitting TRBD2. Germline V CDR1 and CDR2: SGHAT, FQNNGV. V shed 0 bases, J shed 4 bases, and the junction held 3 bases outside the gene matches. The CDR3 is made up of 15 amino acids. The CDR3 protein is CASSLDGGAPDTQYF. The CDR3 bases are TGTGCCAGCAGCTTAGACGGGGGGGCCCCAGATACGCAGTATTTT.

This clonotype was recorded a few times. V gene TRBV20-1 combines with J gene TRBJ2-2, with 8 nucleotides matching TRBD1. Germline V gives CDR1 DFQATT, CDR2 SNEGSKA (reference sequence). V was pared by 4 bases and J by 0 bases, with 1 base of the junction left unmatched. The CDR3 runs 14 residues. CDR3 bases: TGCAGTGCTACAGGGGGCGCGAACACCGGGGAGCTGTTTTTT. Translation: CSATGGANTGELFF.

This clonotype was detected many times. The rearrangement joins TRBV5-1 to TRBJ2-1; no reliable D call. CDR1 SGHRS and CDR2 YFSETQ come from the germline V gene. The CDR3 loop spans 15 amino acids. V lost 0 bases, J lost 4 bases, and 11 bases lay in between. CDR3 DNA: TGCGCCAGCAGCTTGGGTCAGTCCCCTTACAATGAGCAGTTCTTC. Its translation: CASSLGQSPYNEQFF.

This clonotype was observed a few times. The J gene is TRBJ2-2, the V gene TRBV20-1, with 7 bases lining up with TRBD1. CDR3 length: 15 amino acids. V lost 2 bases and J lost 2; bases outside the gene matches: 5. In germline, CDR1 is DFQATT, CDR2 SNEGSKA (reference sequence). CDR3 nucleotide sequence: TGCAGTGCTAGAAACAGGGGACCAAACACCGGGGAGCTGTTTTTT. It codes for CSARNRGPNTGELFF.

This clonotype was recorded a few times. This chain connects TRBV6-1 to TRBJ2-7; weak D call: TRBD1 (6 bases). The CDR3 totals 15 residues. V was trimmed by 6 bases and J by 0 bases, leaving 15 bases between them. The germline V gene has CDR1 MNHNS and CDR2 SASEGT. CDR3 nucleotide sequence: TGTGCCAGCAGCGCTGGGACACCGGACTCCTACGAGCAGTACGTC. Protein product: CASSAGTPDSYEQYV.

In this sample, this clonotype turned up once. The chain has TRBV20-1 and TRBJ1-3, with TRBD1 as a possible D gene (5 bases). CDR1 is DFQATT, CDR2 SNEGSKA, per germline (reference sequence). This CDR3 has 13 amino acids. The V end lost 7 bases, the J end lost 2 bases, and 12 bases lay between the germline ends. The DNA of the CDR3 is TGCAGTGGGTACCAGGGTCCTGGAAACACCATATATTTT. Translated: CSGYQGPGNTIYF.

There are many counts of this clonotype. The chain links TRBV5-6 to TRBJ1-5; D perhaps matches TRBD1 (5 bases). CDR1 is SGHDT and CDR2 is YYEEEE in the germline V gene. V lost 3 bases and J 5 bases, leaving 15 bases between the germline ends. This CDR3 has 15 residues. CDR3 sequence (DNA): TGTGCCAGCAGCTCTTTCGCCAGGGCCCATCAGCCCCAGCATTTT. Its translation is CASSSFARAHQPQHF.

The chain carries TRBV15 and TRBJ2-2, with TRBD1 identical over 8 bases. The CDR3 is 18 amino acids. Germline V CDR1 and CDR2: LNHNV, YYDKDF (reference sequence). V dropped 3 bases and J dropped 7; count of bases not matched to a gene: 16. The CDR3 DNA is TGTGCCACCAGCAGGATCATGATACCCCAGGGGGCGGGCGGGGAGCTGTTTTTT. It translates to CATSRIMIPQGAGGELFF.

This clonotype was observed a handful of times. The V call is TRBV5-6, the J call TRBJ2-2; D remains ambiguous. Germline V gene data show CDR1 as SGHDT and CDR2 as YYEEEE. The ends were cut back, 2 bases at V and 3 bases at J, with 5 bases in the middle. The CDR3 contains 13 residues. The CDR3: CASSFPDTGELFF. The CDR3, as DNA: TGTGCCAGCAGCTTCCCCGACACCGGGGAGCTGTTTTTT. The variable domain in full, with the rest retrieved from reference TRBV5-6 and TRBJ2-2, is DAGVTQSPTHLIKTRGQQVTLRCSPKSGHDTVSWYQQALGQGPQFIFQYYEEEERQRGNFPDRFSGHQFPNYSSELNVNALLLGDSALYLCASSFPDTGELFFGEGSRLTVL.

In its sample, this clonotype was seen a few times. The rearrangement joins TRBV24-1 to TRBJ2-1, with 7 positions matching TRBD2. This CDR3 region has 14 residues. The V segment lost 2 bases and the J segment 3 bases; nucleotides outside the gene matches: 0. From germline, CDR1 is KGHDR and CDR2 SFDVKD. CDR3 loop: CATSDWDYYNEQFF. CDR3 nucleotide sequence: TGTGCCACCAGTGATTGGGACTACTACAATGAGCAGTTCTTC.

This clonotype was observed a few times. The chain joins TRBV3-1 to TRBJ1-2; D not resolved. Germline lookup yields CDR1 LGHDT and CDR2 YNNKEL (reference sequence). V was cut by 1 base and J by 4 bases, with 10 bases left in between. The CDR3 is 14 residues long. DNA of the CDR3: TGTGCCAGCAGCCAAGGGCGGTTATTCTATGGCTACACCTTC. Its translation: CASSQGRLFYGYTF.